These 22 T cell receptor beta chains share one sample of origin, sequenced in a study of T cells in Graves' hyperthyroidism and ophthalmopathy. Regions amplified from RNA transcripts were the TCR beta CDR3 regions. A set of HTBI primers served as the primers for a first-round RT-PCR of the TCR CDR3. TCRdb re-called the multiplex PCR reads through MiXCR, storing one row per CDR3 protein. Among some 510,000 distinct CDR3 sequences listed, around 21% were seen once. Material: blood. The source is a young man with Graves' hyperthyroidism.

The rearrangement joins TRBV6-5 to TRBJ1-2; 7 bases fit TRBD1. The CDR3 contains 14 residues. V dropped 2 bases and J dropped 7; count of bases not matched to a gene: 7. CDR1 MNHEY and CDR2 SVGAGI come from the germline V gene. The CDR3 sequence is CASSYGQGVSGYTF. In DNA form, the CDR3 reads TGTGCCAGCAGTTACGGCCAGGGGGTATCTGGCTACACCTTC.

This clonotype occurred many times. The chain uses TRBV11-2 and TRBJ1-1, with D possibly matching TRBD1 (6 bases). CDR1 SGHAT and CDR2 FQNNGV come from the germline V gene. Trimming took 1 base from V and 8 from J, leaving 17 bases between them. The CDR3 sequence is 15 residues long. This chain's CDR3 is CASSLVGTPWWEAFF. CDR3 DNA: TGTGCCAGCAGCTTAGTCGGGACACCATGGTGGGAAGCTTTCTTT.

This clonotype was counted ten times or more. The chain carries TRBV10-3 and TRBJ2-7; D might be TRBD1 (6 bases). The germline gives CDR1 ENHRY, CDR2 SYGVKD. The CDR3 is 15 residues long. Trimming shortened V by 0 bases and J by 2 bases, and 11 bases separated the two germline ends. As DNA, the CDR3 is TGTGCCATCAGTGAGTCGGCAGGGGTCACCTACGAGCAGTACTTC. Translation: CAISESAGVTYEQYF.

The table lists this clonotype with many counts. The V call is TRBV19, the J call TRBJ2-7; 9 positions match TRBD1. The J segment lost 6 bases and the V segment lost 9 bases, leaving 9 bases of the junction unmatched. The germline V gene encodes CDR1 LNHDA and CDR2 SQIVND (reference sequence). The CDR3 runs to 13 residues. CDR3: CASEPGTGREQYF. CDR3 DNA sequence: TGTGCCAGCGAACCCGGGACAGGGCGCGAGCAGTACTTC. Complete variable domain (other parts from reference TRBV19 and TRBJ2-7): DGGITQSPKYLFRKEGQNVTLSCEQNLNHDAMYWYRQDPGQGLRLIYYSQIVNDFQKGDIAEGYSVSREKKESFPLTVTSAQKNPTAFYLCASEPGTGREQYFGPGTRLTVT.

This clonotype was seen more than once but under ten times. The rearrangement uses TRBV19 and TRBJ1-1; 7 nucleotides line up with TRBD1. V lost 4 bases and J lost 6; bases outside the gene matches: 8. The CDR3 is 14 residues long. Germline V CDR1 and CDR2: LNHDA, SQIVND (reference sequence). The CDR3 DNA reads TGTGCCAGTAGTAGGTGGGACAGCCTTCCTGAAGCTTTCTTT. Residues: CASSRWDSLPEAFF.

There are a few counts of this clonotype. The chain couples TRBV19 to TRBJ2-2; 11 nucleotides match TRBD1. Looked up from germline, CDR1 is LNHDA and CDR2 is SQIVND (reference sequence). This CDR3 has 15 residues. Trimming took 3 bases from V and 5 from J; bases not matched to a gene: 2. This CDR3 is CASSIGQGATGELFF. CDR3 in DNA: TGTGCCAGTAGTATTGGACAGGGGGCAACCGGGGAGCTGTTTTTT.

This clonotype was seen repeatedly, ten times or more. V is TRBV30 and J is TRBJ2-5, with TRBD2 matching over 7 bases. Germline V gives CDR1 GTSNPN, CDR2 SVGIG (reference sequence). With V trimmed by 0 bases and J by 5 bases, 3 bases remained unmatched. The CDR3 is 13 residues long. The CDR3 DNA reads TGTGCCTGGAGTGTCGGGGGGAGGGAGACCCAGTACTTC. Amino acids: CAWSVGGRETQYF.

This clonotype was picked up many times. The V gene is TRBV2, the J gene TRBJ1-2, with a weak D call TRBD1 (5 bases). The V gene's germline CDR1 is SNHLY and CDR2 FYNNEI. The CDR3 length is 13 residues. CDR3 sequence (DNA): TGTGTCTCGCGGGGGAGGCTGCGATATGGCTACACCTTC. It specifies CVSRGRLRYGYTF.

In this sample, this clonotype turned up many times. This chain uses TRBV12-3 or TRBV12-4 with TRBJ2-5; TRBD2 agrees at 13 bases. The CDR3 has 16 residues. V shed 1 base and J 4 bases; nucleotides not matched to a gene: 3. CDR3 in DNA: TGTGCCAGCAGTTTAGTACGACTAGCGGGGGGAGAGACCCAGTACTTC. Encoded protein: CASSLVRLAGGETQYF.

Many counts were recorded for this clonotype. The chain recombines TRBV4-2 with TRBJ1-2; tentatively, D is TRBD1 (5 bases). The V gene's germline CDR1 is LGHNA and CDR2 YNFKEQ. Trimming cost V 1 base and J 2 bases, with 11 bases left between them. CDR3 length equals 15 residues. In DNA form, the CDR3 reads TGTGCCAGCAGCCAAGTTAGAGGGGACAACTATGGCTACACCTTC. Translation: CASSQVRGDNYGYTF.

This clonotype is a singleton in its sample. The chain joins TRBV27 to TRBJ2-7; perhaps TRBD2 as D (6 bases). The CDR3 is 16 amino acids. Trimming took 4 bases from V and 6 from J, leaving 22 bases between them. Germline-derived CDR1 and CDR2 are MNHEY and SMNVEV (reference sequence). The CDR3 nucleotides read TGTGCCAGCAGTTCGCTACTAGCCCTTTGGGGGAGCGAGCAGTACTTC. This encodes CASSSLLALWGSEQYF.

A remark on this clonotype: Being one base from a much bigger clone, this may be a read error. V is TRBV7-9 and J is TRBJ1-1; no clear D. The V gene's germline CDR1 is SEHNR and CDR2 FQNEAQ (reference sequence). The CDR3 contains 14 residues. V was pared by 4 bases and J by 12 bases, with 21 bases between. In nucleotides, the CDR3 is TGTGCCAGCAGCTCGCCTAAGACACCTTCCCGATCTTTCTTT. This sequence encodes CASSSPKTPSRSFF.

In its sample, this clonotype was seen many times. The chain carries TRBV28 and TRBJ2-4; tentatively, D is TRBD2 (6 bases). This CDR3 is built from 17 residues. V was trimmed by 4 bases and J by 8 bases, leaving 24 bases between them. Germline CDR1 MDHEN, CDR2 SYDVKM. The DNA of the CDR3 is TGTGCCAGCAGTTCCCGTGAGGGACTCATGAGCAGGGACATTCAGTACTTC. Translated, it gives CASSSREGLMSRDIQYF.

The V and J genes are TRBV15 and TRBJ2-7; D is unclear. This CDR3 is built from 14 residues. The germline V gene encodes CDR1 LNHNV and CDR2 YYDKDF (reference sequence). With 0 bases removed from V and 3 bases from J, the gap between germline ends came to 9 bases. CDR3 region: CATSRDMLRYEQYF. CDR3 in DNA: TGTGCCACCAGCAGAGATATGTTACGCTACGAGCAGTACTTC.

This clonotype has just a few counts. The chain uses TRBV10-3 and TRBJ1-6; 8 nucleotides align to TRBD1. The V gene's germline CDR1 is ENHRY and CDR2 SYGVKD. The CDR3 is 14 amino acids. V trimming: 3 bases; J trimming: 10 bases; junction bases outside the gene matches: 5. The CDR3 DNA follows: TGTGCCATCAGTGAAGGACAGGGAGGCTCACCCCTCCACTTT. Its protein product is CAISEGQGGSPLHF.

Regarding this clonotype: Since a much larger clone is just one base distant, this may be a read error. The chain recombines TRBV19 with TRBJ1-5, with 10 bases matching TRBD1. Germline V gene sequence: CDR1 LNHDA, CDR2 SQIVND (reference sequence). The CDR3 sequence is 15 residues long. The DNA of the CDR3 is TGTGCCAGTAGTCCGACGGACAGGGGGAATCAGCCCCATCATTTT. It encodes CASSPTDRGNQPHHF. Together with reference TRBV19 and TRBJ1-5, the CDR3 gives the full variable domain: DGGITQSPKYLFRKEGQNVTLSCEQNLNHDAMYWYRQDPGQGLRLIYYSQIVNDFQKGDIAEGYSVSREKKESFPLTVTSAQKNPTAFYLCASSPTDRGNQPHHFGDGTRLSIL.

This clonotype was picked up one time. The CDR3 region is CASSAGGGQLYEQYF. The CDR3 coding sequence is TGTGCCAGCAGTGCAGGGGGGGGGCAGCTTTACGAGCAGTACTTC. V usage is TRBV27 and J usage is TRBJ2-7; D may match TRBD1 or TRBD2 (7 bases each). The V gene lost 5 bases and the J gene lost 4 bases, with 18 bases spanning the gap. This CDR3 comprises 15 residues. Per the germline V gene, CDR1 is MNHEY and CDR2 is SMNVEV (reference sequence).

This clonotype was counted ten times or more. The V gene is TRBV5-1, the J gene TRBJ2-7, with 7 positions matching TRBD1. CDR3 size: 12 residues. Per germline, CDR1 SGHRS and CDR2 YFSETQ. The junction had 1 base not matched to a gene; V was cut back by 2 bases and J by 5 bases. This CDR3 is CASSFTGDEQYF. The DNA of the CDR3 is TGCGCCAGCAGCTTCACAGGGGACGAGCAGTACTTC.

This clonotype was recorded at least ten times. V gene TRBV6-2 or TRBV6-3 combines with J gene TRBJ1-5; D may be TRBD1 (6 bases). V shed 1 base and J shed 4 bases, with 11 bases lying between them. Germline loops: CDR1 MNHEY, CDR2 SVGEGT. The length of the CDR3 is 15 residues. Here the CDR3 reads CASSYYRGGNQPQHF. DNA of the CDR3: TGTGCCAGCAGTTACTACAGAGGGGGAAATCAGCCCCAGCATTTT.

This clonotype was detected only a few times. This CDR3 is CASSPKGQGKVDEQYF. The CDR3 bases are TGCGCCAGCAGCCCGAAAGGACAGGGGAAAGTGGACGAGCAGTACTTC. This chain links TRBV5-1 with TRBJ2-7; 9 nucleotides line up with TRBD1. Germline V gene lookup returns CDR1 SGHRS and CDR2 YFSETQ. After removal of 4 bases from V and 5 bases from J, the junction contained 13 bases not matched to a gene. The CDR3 totals 16 residues. Combining the CDR3 with reference TRBV5-1 and TRBJ2-7 gives the whole variable domain KAGVTQTPRYLIKTRGQQVTLSCSPISGHRSVSWYQQTPGQGLQFLFEYFSETQRNKGNFPGRFSGRQFSNSRSEMNVSTLELGDSALYLCASSPKGQGKVDEQYFGPGTRLTVT.

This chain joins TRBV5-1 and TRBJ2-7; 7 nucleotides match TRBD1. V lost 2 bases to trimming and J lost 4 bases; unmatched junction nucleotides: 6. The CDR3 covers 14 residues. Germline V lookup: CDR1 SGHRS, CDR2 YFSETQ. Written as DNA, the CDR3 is TGCGCCAGCAGCTTCACGGGACAGATTTACGAGCAGTACTTC. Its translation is CASSFTGQIYEQYF.

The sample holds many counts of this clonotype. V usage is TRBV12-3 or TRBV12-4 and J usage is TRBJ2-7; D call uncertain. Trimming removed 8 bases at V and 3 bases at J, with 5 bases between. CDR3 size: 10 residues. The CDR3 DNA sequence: TGTGCCAGCGGAAGCTACGAGCAGTACTTC. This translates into CASGSYEQYF.